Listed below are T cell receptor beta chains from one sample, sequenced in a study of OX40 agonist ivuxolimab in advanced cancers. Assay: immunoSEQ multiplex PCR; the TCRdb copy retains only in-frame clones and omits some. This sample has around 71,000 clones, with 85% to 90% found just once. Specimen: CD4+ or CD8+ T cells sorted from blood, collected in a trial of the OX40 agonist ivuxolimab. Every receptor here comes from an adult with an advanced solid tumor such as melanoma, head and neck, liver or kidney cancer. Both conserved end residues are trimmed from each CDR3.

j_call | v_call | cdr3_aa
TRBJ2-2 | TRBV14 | ASSRLAGRTGELF
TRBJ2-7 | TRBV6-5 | ASSYLPVSYEQY
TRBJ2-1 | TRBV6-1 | ASRDYLNEQF
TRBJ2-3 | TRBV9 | ASSPRSGGLSGTDTQY
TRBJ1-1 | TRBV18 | ASTPPSLPEAF
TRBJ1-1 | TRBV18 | ASSPPLNTEAF
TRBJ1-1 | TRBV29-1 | SVEGLLPRTEAF
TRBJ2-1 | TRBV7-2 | ASSLVKGLAGGPHEQF
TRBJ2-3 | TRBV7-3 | ASSPLSGTDTQY
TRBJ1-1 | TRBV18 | ASSPFKTGTEAF
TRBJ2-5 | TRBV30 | AWTSQGETQY
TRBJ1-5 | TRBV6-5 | ASSYSGRGAQPQH
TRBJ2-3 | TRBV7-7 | ASSPGLAGDTQY
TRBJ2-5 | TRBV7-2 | ASSSTVQETQY
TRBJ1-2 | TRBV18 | ASSPSLGADYGYT
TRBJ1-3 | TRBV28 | ASIRVASGNTIY
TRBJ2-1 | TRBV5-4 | ASTSAGVGYEQF
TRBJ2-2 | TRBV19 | ASSIVAGTGELF
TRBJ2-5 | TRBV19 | ASSRRQGSRALQTQY
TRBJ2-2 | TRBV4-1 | ASSSGLAGGWTGELF
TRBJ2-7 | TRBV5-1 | ASSRVPGQSYEQY
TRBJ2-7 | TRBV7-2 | ASSLGQGVDEQY
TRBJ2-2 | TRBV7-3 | ASSPTVTGELF
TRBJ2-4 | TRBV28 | ASSLLGVGAAKNIQY
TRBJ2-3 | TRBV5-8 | ASRQGLEGTDTQY
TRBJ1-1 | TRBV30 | AWSHDTMNTEAF
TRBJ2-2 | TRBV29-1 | SAFRNPGELF
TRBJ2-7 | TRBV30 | ASQGRYEQY
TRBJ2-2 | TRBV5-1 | ASRNLGTSNTGELF
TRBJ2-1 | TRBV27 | ASRVYGPGLAENQF
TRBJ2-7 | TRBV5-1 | ASSFGQGRSDEQY
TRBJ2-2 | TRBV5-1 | ASSSTGNTGELF
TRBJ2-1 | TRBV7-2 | ASSAYPTNEQF
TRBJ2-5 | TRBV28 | ASSLWREAGETQY
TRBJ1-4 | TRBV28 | ASSFPRGGGREKLF
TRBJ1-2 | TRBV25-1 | ASSDGGAYGYT
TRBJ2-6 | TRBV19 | ASSFGSGANVLT
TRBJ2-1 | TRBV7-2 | ASSSRRASGIYEQF
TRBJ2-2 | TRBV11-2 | ASSQDRGNTGELF
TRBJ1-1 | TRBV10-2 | ASSEQQGSDTEAF
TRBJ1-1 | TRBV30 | AWGHFQGAEAF